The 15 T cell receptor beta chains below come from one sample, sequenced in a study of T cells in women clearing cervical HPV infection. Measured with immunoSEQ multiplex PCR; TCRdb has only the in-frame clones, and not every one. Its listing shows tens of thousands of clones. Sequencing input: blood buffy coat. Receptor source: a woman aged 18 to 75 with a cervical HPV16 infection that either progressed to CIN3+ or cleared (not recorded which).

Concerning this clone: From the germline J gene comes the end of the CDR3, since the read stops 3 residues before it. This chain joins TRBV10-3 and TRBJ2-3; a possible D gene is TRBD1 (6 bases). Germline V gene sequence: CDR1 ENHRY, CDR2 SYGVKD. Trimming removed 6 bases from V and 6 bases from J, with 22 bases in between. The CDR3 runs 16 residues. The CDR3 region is CAIRDRDTQAQDTQYF. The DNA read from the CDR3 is TGTGCCATCAGGGACCGGGACACCCAAGCCCAGGATACG.

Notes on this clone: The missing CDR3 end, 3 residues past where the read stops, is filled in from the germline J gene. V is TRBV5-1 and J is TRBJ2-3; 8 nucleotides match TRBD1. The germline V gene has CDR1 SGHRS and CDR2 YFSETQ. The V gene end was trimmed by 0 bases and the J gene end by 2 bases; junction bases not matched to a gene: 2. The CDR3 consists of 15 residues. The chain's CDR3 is CASSLDRGDTDTQYF. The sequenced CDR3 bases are TGCGCCAGCAGCTTGGACAGGGGGGACACAGATACG.

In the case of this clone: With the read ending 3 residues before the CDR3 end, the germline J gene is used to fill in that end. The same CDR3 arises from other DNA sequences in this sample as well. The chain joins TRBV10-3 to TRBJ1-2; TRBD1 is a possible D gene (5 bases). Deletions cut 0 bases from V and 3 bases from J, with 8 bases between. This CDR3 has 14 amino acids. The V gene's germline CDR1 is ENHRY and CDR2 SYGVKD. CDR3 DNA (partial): TGTGCCATCAGTGAGTCGGGGGGAGACTATGGC. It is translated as CAISESGGDYG. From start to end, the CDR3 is CAISESGGDYGYTF.

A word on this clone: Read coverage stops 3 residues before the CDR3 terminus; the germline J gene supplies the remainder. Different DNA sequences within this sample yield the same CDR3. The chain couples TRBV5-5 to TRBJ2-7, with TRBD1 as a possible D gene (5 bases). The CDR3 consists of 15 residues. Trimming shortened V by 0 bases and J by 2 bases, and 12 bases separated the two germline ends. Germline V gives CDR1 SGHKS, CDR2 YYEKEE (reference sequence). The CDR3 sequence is CASSLVLGPTYEQYF. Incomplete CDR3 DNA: TGTGCCAGCAGCTTGGTGTTGGGGCCTACCTACGAG.

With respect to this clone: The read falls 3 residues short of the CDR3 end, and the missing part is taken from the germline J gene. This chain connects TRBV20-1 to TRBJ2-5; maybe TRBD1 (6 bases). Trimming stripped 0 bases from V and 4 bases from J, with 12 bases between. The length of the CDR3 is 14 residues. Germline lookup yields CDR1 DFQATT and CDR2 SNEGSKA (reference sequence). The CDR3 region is CSARDVRGIETQYF. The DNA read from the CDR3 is TGCAGTGCTAGAGATGTGAGGGGGATAGAGACC.

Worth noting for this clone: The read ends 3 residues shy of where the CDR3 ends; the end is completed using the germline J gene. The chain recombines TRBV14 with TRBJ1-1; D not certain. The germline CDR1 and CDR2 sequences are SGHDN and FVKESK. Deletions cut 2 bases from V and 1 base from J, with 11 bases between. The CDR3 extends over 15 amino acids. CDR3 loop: CASSQWALGNTEAFF. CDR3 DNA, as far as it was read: TGTGCCAGCAGCCAATGGGCCTTGGGGAACACTGAA.

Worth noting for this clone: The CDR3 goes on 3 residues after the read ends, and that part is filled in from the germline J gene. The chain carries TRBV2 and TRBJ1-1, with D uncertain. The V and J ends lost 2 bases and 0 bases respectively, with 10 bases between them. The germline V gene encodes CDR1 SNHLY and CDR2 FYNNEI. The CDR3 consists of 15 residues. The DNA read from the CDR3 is TGTGCCAGCAGTGAAAGGGTGCGCATGAACACTGAA. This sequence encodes CASSERVRMNTE. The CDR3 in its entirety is CASSERVRMNTEAFF.

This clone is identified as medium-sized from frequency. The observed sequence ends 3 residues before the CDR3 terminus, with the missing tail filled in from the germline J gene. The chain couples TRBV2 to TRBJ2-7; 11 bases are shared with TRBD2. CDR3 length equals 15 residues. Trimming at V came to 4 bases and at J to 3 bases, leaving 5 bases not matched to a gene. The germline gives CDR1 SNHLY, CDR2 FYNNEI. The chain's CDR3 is CASSASSGRNYEQYF. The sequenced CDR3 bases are TGTGCCAGCAGTGCCTCTAGCGGGAGGAACTACGAG.

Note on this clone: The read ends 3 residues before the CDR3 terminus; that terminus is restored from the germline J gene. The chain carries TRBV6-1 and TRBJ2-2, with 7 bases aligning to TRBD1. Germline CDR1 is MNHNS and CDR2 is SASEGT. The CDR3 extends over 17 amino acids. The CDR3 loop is CASSEGRGRGYNSPLFF. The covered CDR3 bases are TGTGCCAGCAGTGAAGGAAGGGGGCGAGGTTATAATTCACCG.

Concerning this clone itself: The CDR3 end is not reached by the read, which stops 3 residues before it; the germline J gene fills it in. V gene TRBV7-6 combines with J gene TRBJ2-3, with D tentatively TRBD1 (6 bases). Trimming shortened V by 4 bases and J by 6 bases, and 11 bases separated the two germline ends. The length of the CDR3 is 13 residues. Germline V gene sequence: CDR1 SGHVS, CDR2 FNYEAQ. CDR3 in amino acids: CASSSRGWDTQYF. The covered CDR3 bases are TGTGCCAGCAGCTCCAGGGGCTGGGATACG.

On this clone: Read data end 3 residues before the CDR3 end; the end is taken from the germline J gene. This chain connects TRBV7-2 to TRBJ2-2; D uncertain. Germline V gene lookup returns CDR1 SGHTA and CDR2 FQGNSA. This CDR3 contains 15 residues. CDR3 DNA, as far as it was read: TGTGCCAGCAGCTTTGGGTCAGGCTATGGTGAAAAG. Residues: CASSFGSGYGEK. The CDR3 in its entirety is CASSFGSGYGEKLFF. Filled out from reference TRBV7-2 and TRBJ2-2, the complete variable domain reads GAGVSQSPSNKVTEKGKDVELRCDPISGHTALYWYRQSLGQGLEFLIYFQGNSAPDKSGLPSDRFSAERTGGSVSTLTIQRTQQEDSAVYLCASSFGSGYGEKLFFGEGSRLTVL.

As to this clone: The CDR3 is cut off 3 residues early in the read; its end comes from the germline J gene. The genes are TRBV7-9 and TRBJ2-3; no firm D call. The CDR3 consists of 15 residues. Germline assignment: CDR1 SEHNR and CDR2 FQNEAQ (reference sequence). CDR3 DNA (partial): TGTGCCAGCAGCTTAGGAGATAATAGCAATCAGCCG. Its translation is CASSLGDNSNQP. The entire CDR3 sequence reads CASSLGDNSNQPQYF.

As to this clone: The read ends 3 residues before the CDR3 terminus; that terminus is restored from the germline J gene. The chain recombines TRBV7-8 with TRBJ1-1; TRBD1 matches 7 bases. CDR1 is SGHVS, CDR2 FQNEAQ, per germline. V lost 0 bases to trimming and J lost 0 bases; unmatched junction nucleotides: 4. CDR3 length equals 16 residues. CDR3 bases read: TGTGCCAGCAGCTTAGCCTTAGGGACAGTGAACACTGAA. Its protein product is CASSLALGTVNTE. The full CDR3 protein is CASSLALGTVNTEAFF. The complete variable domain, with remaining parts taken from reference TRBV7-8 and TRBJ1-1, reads GAGVSQSPRYKVAKRGQDVALRCDPISGHVSLFWYQQALGQGPEFLTYFQNEAQLDKSGLPSDRFFAERPEGSVSTLKIQRTQQEDSAVYLCASSLALGTVNTEAFFGQGTRLTVV.

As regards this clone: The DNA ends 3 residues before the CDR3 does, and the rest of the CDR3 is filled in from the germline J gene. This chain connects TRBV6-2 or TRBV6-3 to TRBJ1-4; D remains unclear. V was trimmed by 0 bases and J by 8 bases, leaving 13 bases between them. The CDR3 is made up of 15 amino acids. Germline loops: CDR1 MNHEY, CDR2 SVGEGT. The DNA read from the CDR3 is TGTGCCAGCAGTTACTCGGACCCCGGCGGGGAAAAA. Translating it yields CASSYSDPGGEK. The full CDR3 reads CASSYSDPGGEKLFF.

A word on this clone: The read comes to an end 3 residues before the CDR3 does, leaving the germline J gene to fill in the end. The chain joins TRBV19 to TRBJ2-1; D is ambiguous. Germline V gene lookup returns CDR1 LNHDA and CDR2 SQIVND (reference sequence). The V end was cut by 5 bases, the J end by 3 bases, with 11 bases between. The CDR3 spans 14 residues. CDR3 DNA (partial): TGTGCCAGTAGTGCTCCGGTAGACTACAATGAG. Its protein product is CASSAPVDYNE. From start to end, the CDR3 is CASSAPVDYNEQFF. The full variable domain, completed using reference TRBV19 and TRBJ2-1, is DGGITQSPKYLFRKEGQNVTLSCEQNLNHDAMYWYRQDPGQGLRLIYYSQIVNDFQKGDIAEGYSVSREKKESFPLTVTSAQKNPTAFYLCASSAPVDYNEQFFGPGTRLTVL.